Reported below is one T cell receptor beta chain. The antigen it binds to is not known. One base away there is no much larger clone; base qualities are not given. This sample stems from a study of control samples from healthy donors and cancer patients (TCRdb year 2020). Library creation used the immunoSEQ multiplex PCR assay. Sourced from immuneACCESS, this table was stored by TCRdb with only in-frame sequences that have V and J called. A share of the clones is absent; for the studies checked, an unresolved V gene accounts for under half, and the remainder has no known explanation. The sample table contains around 190,000 clones; only one count was recorded for roughly 90% of them. Together, the top ten hold 1.1% to 1.5% of the sample. This receptor was obtained from a woman between 50 and 59 years old in good health. The sequenced sample consisted of blood.

The encoded CDR3 is CASSYAQGNQPQHF. Read as DNA, the sequence is TGTGCCAGCAGTTACGCCCAGGGGAATCAGCCCCAGCATTTT. This chain is built from TRBV6-5 and TRBJ1-5; a tentative D match to TRBD1 spans 6 bases. Sequences MNHEY (CDR1) and SVGAGI (CDR2) are obtained from the germline V gene. Reading from cysteine to phenylalanine, the CDR3 counts 14 amino acids. Just CDR3 DNA is preserved here, 42 bases in frame from base 1. V is shortened by 2 bases, J by 4 bases, and the region joining them spans 9 bases.